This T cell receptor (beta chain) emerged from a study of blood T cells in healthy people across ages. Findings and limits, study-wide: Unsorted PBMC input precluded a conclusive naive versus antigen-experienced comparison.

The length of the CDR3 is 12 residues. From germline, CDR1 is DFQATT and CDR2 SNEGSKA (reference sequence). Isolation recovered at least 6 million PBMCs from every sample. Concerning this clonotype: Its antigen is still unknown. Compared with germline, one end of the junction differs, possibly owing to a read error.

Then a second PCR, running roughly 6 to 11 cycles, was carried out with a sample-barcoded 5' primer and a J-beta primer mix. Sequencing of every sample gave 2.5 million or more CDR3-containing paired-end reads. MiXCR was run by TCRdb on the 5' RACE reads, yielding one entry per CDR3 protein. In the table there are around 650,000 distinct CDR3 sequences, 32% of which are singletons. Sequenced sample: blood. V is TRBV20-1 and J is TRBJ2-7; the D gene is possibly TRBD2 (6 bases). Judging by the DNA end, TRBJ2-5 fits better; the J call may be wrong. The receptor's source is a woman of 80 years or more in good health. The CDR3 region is CSARRDLETQYF. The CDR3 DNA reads TGCAGCGCTAGGAGGGACTTAGAGACCCAGTACTTC.